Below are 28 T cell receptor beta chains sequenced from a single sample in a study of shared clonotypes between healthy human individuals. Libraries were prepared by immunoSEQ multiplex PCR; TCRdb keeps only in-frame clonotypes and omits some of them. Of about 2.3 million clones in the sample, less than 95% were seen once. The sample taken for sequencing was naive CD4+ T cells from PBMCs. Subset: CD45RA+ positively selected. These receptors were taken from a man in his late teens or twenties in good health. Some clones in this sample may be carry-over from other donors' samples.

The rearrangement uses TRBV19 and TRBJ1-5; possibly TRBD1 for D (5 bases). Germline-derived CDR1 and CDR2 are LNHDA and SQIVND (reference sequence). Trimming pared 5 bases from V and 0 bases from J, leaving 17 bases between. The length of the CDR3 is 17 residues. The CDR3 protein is CASSPAGGGLSNQPQHF. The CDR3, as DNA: TGTGCCAGTAGTCCCGCTGGGGGTGGCCTTAGCAATCAGCCCCAGCATTTT. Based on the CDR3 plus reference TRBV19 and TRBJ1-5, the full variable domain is DGGITQSPKYLFRKEGQNVTLSCEQNLNHDAMYWYRQDPGQGLRLIYYSQIVNDFQKGDIAEGYSVSREKKESFPLTVTSAQKNPTAFYLCASSPAGGGLSNQPQHFGDGTRLSIL.

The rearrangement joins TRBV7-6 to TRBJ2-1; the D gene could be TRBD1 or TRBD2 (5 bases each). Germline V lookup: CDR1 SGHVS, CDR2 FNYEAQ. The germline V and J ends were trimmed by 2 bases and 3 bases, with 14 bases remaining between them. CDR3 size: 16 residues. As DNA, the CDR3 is TGTGCCAGCAGCTTATCCCGGGATGGGGGCTACAATGAGCAGTTCTTC. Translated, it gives CASSLSRDGGYNEQFF. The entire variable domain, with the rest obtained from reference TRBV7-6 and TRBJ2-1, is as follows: GAGVSQSPRYKVTKRGQDVALRCDPISGHVSLYWYRQALGQGPEFLTYFNYEAQQDKSGLPNDRFSAERPEGSISTLTIQRTEQRDSAMYRCASSLSRDGGYNEQFFGPGTRLTVL.

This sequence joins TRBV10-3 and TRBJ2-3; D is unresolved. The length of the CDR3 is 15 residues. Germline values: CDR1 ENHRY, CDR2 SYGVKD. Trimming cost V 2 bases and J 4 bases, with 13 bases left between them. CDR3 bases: TGTGCCATCAGTGAGGCCGGTCGTGGTCCAGATACGCAGTATTTT. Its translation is CAISEAGRGPDTQYF.

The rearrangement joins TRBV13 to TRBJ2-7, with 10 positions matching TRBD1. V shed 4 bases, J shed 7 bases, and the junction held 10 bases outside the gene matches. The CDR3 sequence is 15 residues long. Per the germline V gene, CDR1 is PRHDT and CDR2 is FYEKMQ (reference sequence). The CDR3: CASSSTGTGAREQYF. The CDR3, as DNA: TGTGCCAGCAGCTCCACCGGGACAGGGGCCAGGGAGCAGTACTTC.

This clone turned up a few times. The CDR3, as DNA: TGTGCCAGCAGCCGCGGGACAGCCCTTATGAACACTGAAGCTTTCTTT. Protein: CASSRGTALMNTEAFF. The gene calls are TRBV5-6 and TRBJ1-1; 7 bases are shared with TRBD1. Losses at the gene ends were 4 bases for V and 0 bases for J; bases not matched to a gene: 9. Germline CDR1 is SGHDT and CDR2 is YYEEEE. There are 16 residues in the CDR3.

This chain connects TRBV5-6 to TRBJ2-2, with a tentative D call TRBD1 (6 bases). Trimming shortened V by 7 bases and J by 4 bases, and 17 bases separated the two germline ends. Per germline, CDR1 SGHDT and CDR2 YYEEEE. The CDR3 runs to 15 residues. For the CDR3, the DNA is TGTGCCAGCCGCCGGTCAGGGGTGGTCACCGGGGAGCTGTTTTTT. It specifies CASRRSGVVTGELFF.

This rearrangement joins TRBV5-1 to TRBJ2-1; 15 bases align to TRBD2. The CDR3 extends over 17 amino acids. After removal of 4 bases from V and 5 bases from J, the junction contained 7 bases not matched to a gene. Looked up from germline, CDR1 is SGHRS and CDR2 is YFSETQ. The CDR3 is CASSPGLAGGTNNEQFF. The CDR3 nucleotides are TGCGCCAGCAGCCCGGGACTAGCGGGAGGAACTAACAATGAGCAGTTCTTC.

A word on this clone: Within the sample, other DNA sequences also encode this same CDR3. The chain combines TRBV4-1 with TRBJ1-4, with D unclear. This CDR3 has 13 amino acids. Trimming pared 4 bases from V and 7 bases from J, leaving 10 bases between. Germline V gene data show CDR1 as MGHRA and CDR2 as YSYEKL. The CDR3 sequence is CASSLTVGEKLFF. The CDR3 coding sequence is TGCGCCAGCAGCCTTACAGTGGGTGAAAAACTGTTTTTT.

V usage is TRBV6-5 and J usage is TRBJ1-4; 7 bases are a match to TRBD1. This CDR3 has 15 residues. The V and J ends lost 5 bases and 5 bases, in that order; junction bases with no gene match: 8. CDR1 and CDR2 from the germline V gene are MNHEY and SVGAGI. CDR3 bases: TGTGCCAGCAGTCCAGGGACAGTGGGAAATGAAAAACTGTTTTTT. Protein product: CASSPGTVGNEKLFF.

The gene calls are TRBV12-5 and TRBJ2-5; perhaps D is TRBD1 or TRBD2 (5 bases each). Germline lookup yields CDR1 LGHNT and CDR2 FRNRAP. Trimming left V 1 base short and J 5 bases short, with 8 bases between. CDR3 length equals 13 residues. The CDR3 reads CASGLGGSETQYF. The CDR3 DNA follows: TGTGCTAGTGGTTTGGGGGGGTCGGAGACCCAGTACTTC.

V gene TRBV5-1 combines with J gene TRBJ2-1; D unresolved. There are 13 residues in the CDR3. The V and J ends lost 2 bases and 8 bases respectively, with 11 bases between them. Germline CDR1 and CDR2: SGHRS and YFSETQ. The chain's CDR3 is CASSFFPNYEQFF. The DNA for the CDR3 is TGCGCCAGCAGCTTTTTCCCAAACTATGAGCAGTTCTTC.

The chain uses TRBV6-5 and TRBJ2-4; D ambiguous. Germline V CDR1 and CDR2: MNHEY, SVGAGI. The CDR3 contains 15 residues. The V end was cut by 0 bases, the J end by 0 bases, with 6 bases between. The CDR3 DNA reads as TGTGCCAGCAGTTACTCAGGGATAGCCAAAAACATTCAGTACTTC. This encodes CASSYSGIAKNIQYF.

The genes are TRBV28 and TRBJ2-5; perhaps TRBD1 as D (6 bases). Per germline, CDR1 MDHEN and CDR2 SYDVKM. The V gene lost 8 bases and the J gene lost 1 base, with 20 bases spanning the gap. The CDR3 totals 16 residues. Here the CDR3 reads CASSFTRQAVQETQYF. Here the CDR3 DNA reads TGTGCCAGCTCCTTTACCCGACAGGCGGTCCAAGAGACCCAGTACTTC.

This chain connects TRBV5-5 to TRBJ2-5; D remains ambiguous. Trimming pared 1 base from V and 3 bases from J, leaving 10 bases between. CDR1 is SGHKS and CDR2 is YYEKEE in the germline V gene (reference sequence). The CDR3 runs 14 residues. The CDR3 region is CASSLSRHEETQYF. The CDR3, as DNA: TGTGCCAGCAGCTTGTCCCGACACGAAGAGACCCAGTACTTC.

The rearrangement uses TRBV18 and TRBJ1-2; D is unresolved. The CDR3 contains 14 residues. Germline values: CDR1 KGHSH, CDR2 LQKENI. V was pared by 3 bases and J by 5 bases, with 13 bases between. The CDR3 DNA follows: TGTGCCAGCTCACCGCTGGGTTTAGATTATGGCTACACCTTC. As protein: CASSPLGLDYGYTF.

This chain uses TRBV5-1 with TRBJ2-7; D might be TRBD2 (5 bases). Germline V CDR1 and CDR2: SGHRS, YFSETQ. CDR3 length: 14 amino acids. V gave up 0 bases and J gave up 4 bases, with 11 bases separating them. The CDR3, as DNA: TGCGCCAGCAGCTTGGACCCTGTAGCGTACGAGCAGTACTTC. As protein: CASSLDPVAYEQYF.

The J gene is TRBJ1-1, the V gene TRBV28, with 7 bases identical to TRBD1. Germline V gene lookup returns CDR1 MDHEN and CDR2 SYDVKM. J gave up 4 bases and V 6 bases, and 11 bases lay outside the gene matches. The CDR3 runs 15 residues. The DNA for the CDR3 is TGTGCCAGCAGCGCAGGGGGGAGCAGGGCCACTGAAGCTTTCTTT. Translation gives CASSAGGSRATEAFF.

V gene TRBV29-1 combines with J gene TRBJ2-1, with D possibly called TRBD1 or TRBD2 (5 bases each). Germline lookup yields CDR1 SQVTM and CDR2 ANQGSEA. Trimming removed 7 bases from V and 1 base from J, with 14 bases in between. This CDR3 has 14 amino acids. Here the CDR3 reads CSAHGTASYNEQFF. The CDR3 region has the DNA TGCAGCGCTCATGGGACCGCGTCCTACAATGAGCAGTTCTTC.

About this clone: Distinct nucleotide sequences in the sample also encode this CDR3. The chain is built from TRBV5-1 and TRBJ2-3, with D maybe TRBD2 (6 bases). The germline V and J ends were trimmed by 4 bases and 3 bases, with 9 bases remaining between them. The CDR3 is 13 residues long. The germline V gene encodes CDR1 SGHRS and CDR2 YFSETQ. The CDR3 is CASSTGSTDTQYF. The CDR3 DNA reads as TGCGCCAGCAGCACCGGGAGTACAGATACGCAGTATTTT.

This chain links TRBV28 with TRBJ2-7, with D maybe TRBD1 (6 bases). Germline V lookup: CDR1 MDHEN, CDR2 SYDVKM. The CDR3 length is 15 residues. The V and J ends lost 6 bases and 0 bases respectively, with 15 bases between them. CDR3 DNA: TGTGCCAGCAGAGGCCCGCAGGGGACCTCCTACGAGCAGTACTTC. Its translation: CASRGPQGTSYEQYF.

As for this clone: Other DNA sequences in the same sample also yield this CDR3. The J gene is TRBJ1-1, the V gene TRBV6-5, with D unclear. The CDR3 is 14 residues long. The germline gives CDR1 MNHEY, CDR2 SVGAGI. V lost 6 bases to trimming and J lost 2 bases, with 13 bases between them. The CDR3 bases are TGTGCCAGCAGCCCTAGGGCCCTTAACACTGAAGCTTTCTTT. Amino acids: CASSPRALNTEAFF.

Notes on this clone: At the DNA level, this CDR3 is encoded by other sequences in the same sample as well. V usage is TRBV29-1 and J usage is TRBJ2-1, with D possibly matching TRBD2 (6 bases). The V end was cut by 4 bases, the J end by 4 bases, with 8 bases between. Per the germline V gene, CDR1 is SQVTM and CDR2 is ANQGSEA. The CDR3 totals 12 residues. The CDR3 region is CSVGRGYNEQFF. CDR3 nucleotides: TGCAGCGTTGGCCGGGGGTACAATGAGCAGTTCTTC.

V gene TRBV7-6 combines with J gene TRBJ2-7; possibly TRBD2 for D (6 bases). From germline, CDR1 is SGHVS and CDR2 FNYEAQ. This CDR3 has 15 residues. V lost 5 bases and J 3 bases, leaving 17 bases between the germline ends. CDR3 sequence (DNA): TGTGCCAGCAGCCCTGCGACTAGTGGAGGCTACGAGCAGTACTTC. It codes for CASSPATSGGYEQYF.

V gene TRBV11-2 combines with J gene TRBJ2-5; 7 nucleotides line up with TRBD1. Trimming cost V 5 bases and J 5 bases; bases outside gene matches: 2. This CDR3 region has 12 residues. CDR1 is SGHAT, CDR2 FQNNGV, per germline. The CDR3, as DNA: TGTGCCAGCAGCAAGACAGGGGAGACCCAGTACTTC. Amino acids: CASSKTGETQYF. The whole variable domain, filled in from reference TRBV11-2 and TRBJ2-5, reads EAGVAQSPRYKIIEKRQSVAFWCNPISGHATLYWYQQILGQGPKLLIQFQNNGVVDDSQLPKDRFSAERLKGVDSTLKIQPAKLEDSAVYLCASSKTGETQYFGPGTRLLVL.

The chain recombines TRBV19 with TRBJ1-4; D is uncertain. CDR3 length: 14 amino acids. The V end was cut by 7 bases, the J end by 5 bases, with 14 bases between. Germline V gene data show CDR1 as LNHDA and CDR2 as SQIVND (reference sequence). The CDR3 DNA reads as TGTGCCAGTAACAAATGGGGAGGGAATGAAAAACTGTTTTTT. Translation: CASNKWGGNEKLFF.

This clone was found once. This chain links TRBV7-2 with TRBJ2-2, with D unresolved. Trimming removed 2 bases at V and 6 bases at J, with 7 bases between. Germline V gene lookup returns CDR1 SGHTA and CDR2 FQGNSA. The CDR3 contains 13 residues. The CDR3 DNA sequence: TGTGCCAGCAGCTTACGAGCAGCCGGGGAGCTGTTTTTT. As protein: CASSLRAAGELFF.

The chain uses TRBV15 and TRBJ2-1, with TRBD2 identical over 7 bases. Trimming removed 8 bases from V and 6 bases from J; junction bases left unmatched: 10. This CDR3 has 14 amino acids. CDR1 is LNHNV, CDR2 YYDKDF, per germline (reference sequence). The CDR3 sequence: CATRGLAGSNEQFF. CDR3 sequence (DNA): TGTGCCACCCGAGGGTTAGCGGGTTCCAATGAGCAGTTCTTC.

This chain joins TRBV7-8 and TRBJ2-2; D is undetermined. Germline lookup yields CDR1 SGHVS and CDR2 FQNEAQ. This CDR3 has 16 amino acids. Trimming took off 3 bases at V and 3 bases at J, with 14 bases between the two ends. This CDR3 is CASSFSPTPDTGELFF. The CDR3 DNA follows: TGTGCCAGCAGCTTTTCCCCGACTCCGGACACCGGGGAGCTGTTTTTT.